This TCR beta chain is drawn from a study of technical replicates of blood from a handful of donors. The V and J ends lost 5 bases and 3 bases, in that order; junction bases with no gene match: 4. The germline V gene has CDR1 LNHDA and CDR2 SQIVND (reference sequence). The length of the CDR3 is 16 residues. Profiled with immunoSEQ multiplex PCR; TCRdb holds only in-frame clones, not every one. The data show about 68,000 clones, about 97% seen once. Sequenced material: T cells isolated from PBMCs. The chain couples TRBV19 to TRBJ2-2, with 12 positions matching TRBD2. This TCR derives from a human donor in good health. This CDR3 is CASSLGLAGYTGELFF. The CDR3 DNA is TGTGCCAGTAGTCTGGGACTAGCGGGCTACACCGGGGAGCTGTTTTTT. Full variable domain (missing parts from reference TRBV19 and TRBJ2-2): DGGITQSPKYLFRKEGQNVTLSCEQNLNHDAMYWYRQDPGQGLRLIYYSQIVNDFQKGDIAEGYSVSREKKESFPLTVTSAQKNPTAFYLCASSLGLAGYTGELFFGEGSRLTVL.